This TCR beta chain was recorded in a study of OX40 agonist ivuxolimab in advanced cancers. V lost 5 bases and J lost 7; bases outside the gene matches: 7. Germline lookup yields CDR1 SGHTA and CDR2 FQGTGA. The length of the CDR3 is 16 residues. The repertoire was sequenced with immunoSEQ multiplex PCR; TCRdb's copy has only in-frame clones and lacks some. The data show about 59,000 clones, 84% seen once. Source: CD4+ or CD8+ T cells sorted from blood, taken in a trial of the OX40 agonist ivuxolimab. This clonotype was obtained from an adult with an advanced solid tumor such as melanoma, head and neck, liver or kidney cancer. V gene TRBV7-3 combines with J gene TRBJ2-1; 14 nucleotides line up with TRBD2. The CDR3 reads CASSPLGLAGANEQFF. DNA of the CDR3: TGTGCCAGCAGCCCTTTGGGACTAGCGGGGGCAAATGAGCAGTTCTTC. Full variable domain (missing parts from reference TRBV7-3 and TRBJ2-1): GAGVSQTPSNKVTEKGKYVELRCDPISGHTALYWYRQSLGQGPEFLIYFQGTGAADDSGLPNDRFFAVRPEGSVSTLKIQRTERGDSAVYLCASSPLGLAGANEQFFGPGTRLTVL.